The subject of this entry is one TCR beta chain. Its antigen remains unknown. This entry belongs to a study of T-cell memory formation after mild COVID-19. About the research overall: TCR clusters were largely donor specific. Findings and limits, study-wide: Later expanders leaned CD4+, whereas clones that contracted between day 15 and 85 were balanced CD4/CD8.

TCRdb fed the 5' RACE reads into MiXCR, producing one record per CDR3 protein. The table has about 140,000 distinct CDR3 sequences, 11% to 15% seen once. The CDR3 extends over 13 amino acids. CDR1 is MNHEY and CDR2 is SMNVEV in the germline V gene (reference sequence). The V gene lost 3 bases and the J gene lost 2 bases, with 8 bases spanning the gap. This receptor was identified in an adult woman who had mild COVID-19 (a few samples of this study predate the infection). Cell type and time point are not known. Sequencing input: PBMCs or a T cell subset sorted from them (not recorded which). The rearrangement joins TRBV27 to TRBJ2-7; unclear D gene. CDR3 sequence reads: CASSLGPPYEQYF. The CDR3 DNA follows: TGTGCCAGCAGTTTGGGTCCCCCCTACGAGCAGTACTTC.